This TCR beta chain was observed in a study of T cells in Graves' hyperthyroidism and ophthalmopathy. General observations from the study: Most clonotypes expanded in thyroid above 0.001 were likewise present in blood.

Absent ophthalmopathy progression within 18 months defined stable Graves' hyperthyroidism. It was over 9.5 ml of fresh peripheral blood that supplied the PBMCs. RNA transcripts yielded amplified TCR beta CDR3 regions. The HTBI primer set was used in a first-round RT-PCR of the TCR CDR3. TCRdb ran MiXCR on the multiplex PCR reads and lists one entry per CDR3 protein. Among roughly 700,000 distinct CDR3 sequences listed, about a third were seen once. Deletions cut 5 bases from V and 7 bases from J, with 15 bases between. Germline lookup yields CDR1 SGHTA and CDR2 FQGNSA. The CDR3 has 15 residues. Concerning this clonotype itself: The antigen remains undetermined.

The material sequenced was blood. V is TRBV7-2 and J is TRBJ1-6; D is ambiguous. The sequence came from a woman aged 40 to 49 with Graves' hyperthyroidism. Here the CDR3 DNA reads TGTGCCAGCAGCCCAAGGACGTACCTAAATTCACCCCTCCACTTT. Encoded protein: CASSPRTYLNSPLHF.